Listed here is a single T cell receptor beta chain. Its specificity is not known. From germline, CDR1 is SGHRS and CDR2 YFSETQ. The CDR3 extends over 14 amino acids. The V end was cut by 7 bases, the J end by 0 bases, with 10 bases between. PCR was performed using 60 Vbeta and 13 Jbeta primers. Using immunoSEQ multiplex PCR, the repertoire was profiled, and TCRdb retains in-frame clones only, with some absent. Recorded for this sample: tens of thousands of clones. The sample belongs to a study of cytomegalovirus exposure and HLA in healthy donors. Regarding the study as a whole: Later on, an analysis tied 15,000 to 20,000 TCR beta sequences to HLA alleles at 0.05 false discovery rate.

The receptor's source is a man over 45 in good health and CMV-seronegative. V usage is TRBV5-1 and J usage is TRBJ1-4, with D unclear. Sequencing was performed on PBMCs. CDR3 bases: TGCGCCAGCGCTGAGTCCGCAACTAATGAAAAACTGTTTTTT. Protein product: CASAESATNEKLFF.